A single sample is the source of the 4 T cell receptor beta chains below, sequenced in a study of human T cells and chemical hapten exposure. TCRdb re-called the RACE reads with MiXCR, one entry per CDR3 protein. The sample carries 380,000 or so distinct CDR3 sequences, 4% to 5.5% recorded once. Time point specified: patch test 1, 2 weeks after DPC sensitization. Indicated treatment: therapeutic diphenylcyclopropenone sensitization with weekly scalp DPC. This specimen was whole blood, taken in connection with sensitization to the hapten diphenylcyclopropenone (DPC). Receptor source: a woman in her 50s with alopecia areata. Some clones in this sample may be carry-over from other donors' samples.

This clonotype was counted many times. The genes are TRBV12-3 or TRBV12-4 and TRBJ1-2, with no clear D. The CDR3 consists of 15 residues. With 6 bases removed from V and 2 bases from J, the gap between germline ends came to 16 bases. DNA of the CDR3: TGTGCCAGCAGCCCGATCTTTCCCAACAACTATGGCTACACCTTC. Translation: CASSPIFPNNYGYTF.

The table lists this clonotype with many counts. The chain uses TRBV11-2 and TRBJ1-2, with TRBD1 identical over 9 bases. The germline V gene has CDR1 SGHAT and CDR2 FQNNGV. The CDR3 has 15 amino acids. J gave up 3 bases and V 6 bases, and 8 bases lay outside the gene matches. This CDR3 reads CASRAQGAPDYGYTF. The CDR3 DNA reads TGTGCCAGCAGGGCACAGGGGGCGCCAGACTATGGCTACACCTTC.

Ten or more counts support this clonotype. The DNA of the CDR3 is TGCAGTGCTGGGACTAGCGGGACCTCCTACTACGAGCAGTACTTC. Amino acid sequence: CSAGTSGTSYYEQYF. V usage is TRBV20-1 and J usage is TRBJ2-7; TRBD2 aligns across 13 bases. The CDR3 is made up of 15 amino acids. With 5 bases clipped from V and 3 bases from J, the junction kept 7 bases outside the gene matches. The germline gives CDR1 DFQATT, CDR2 SNEGSKA (reference sequence).

About this clonotype: A much larger clone lies a single base off, so this may be a read error. V and J are TRBV28 and TRBJ1-5, with 8 bases matching TRBD1. Germline values: CDR1 MDHEN, CDR2 SYDVKM. The CDR3 loop spans 15 amino acids. CDR3 protein: CTSSPTGVGNQPQHF. As DNA, the CDR3 is TGTACCAGCAGTCCGACAGGGGTGGGCAATCAGCCCCAGCATTTT.